This TCR beta chain stems from a study of blood T cell repertoires in COVID-19. Across the study: The United States, Italy and Spain supplied acute and convalescent COVID-19 samples.

Germline loops: CDR1 SQVTM, CDR2 ANQGSEA. The CDR3 contains 14 residues. With 4 bases clipped from V and 4 bases from J, the junction kept 2 bases outside the gene matches. How the authors handled the data: Estimation of nucleated cell counts was performed using reference gene primer amplification. Method: immunoSEQ multiplex PCR; TCRdb's copy keeps in-frame clones and lacks some. The V and J calls and the clone size are those of that table, but D and trimming were determined from the DNA. The sample includes about 53,000 clones, 65% to 90% of them seen just once. Input material: peripheral blood. V and J are TRBV29-1 and TRBJ2-5; TRBD2 aligns across 14 bases. The clonotype originates from a woman aged 55-69 years with acute or convalescent COVID-19. The CDR3 loop reads CSVAGTSGGETQYF. The CDR3 nucleotides are TGCAGCGTTGCCGGGACTAGCGGGGGAGAGACCCAGTACTTC.